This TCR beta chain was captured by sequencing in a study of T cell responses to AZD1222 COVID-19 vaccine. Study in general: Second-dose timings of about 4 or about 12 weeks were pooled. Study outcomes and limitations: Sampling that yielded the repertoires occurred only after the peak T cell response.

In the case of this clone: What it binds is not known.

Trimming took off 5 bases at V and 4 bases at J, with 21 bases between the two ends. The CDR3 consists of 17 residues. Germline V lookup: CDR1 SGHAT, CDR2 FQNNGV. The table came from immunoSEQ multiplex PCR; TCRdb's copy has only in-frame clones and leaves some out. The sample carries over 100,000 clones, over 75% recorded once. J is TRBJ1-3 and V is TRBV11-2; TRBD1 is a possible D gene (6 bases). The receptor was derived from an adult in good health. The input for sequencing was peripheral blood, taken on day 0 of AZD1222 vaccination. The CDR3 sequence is CASSSTRLQGKGNTIYF. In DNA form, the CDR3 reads TGTGCCAGCAGCAGTACCCGCCTACAGGGCAAAGGAAACACCATATATTTT.